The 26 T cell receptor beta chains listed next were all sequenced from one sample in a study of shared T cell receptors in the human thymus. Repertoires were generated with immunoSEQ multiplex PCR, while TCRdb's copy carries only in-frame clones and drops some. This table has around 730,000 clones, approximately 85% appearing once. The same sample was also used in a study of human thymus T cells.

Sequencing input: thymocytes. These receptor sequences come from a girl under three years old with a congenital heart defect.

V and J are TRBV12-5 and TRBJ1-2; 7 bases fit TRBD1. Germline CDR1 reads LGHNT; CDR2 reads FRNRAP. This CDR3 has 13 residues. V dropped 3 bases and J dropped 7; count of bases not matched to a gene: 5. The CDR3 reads CASGFEGAFGYTF. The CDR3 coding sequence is TGTGCTAGTGGTTTTGAGGGGGCATTTGGCTACACCTTC.

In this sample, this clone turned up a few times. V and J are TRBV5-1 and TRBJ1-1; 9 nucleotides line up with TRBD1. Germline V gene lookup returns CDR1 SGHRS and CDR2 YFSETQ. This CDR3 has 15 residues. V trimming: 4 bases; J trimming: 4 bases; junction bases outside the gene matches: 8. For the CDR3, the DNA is TGCGCCAGCAGCCGGACAGGGGCCGGGAGCACTGAAGCTTTCTTT. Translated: CASSRTGAGSTEAFF.

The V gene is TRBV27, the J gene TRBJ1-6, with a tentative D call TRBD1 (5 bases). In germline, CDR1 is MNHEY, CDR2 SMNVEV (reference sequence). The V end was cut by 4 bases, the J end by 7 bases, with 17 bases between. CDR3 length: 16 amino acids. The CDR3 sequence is CASSSGGRLFNSPLHF. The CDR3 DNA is TGTGCCAGCAGTTCGGGGGGTCGGTTATTCAATTCACCCCTCCACTTT.

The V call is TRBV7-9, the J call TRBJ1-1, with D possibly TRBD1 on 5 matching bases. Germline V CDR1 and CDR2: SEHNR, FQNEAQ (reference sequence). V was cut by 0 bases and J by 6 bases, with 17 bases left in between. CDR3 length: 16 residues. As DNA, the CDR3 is TGTGCCAGCAGCTTAGCAGTCACATCCCCGGGGGCTGAAGCTTTCTTT. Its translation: CASSLAVTSPGAEAFF. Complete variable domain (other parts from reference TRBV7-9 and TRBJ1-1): DTGVSQNPRHKITKRGQNVTFRCDPISEHNRLYWYRQTLGQGPEFLTYFQNEAQLEKSRLLSDRFSAERPKGSFSTLEIQRTEQGDSAMYLCASSLAVTSPGAEAFFGQGTRLTVV.

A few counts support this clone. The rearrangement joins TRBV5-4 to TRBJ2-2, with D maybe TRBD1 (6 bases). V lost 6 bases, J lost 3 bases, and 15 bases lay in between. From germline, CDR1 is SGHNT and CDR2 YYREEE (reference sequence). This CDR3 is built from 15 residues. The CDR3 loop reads CASTTTGQDTGELFF. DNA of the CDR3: TGTGCCAGCACGACCACAGGGCAAGACACCGGGGAGCTGTTTTTT.

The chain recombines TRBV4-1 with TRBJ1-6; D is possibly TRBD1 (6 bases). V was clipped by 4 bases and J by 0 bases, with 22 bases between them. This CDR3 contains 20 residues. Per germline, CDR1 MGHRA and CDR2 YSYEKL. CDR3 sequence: CASSPTPRDKTSSYNSPLHF. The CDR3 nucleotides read TGCGCCAGCAGCCCTACACCTAGGGACAAGACGAGCTCCTATAATTCACCCCTCCACTTT.

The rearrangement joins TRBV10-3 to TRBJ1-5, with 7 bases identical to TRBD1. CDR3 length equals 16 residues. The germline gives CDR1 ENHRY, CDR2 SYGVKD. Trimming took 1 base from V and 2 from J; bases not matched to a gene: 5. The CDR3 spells CAISEYPGGRNQPQHF. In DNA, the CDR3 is TGTGCCATCAGTGAGTACCCAGGGGGTCGCAATCAGCCCCAGCATTTT.

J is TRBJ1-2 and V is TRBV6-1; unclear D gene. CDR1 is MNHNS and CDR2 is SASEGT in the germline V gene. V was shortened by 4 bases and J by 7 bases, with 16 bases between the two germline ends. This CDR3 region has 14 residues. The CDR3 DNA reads TGTGCCAGCAGTGGCGAACGGGGTCGCAGTGGCTACACCTTC. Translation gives CASSGERGRSGYTF.

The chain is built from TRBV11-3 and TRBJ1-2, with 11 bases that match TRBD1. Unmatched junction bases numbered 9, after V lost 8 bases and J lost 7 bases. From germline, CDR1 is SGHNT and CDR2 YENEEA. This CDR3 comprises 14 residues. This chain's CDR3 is CASQTRTGGCGYTF. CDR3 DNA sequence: TGTGCCAGCCAGACCCGGACAGGGGGCTGTGGCTACACCTTC.

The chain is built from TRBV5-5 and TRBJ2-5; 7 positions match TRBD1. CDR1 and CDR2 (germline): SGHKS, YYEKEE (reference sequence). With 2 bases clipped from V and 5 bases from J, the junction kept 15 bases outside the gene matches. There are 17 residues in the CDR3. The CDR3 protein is CASSFFLRHRGSETQYF. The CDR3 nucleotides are TGTGCCAGCAGCTTTTTTTTACGGCACAGGGGTAGCGAGACCCAGTACTTC.

DNA for the CDR3: TGTGCCAGCAGGAGACTAGCGGGGCGCACAGATACGCAGTATTTT. Translating it yields CASRRLAGRTDTQYF. J is TRBJ2-3 and V is TRBV6-5; 11 nucleotides match TRBD2. V dropped 6 bases and J dropped 1; count of bases not matched to a gene: 3. CDR1 MNHEY and CDR2 SVGAGI come from the germline V gene. The CDR3 spans 15 residues.

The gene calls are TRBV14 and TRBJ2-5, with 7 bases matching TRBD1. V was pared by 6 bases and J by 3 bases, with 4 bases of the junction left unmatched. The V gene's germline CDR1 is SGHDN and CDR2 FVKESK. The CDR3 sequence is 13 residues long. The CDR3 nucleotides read TGTGCCAGCAGACCCACAGGGGAAGAGACCCAGTACTTC. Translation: CASRPTGEETQYF.

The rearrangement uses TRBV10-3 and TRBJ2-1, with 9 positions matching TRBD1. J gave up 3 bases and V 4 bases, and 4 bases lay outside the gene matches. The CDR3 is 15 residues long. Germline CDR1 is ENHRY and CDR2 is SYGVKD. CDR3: CAISAPGQGYNEQFF. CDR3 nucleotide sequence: TGTGCCATCAGTGCCCCGGGACAGGGCTACAATGAGCAGTTCTTC.

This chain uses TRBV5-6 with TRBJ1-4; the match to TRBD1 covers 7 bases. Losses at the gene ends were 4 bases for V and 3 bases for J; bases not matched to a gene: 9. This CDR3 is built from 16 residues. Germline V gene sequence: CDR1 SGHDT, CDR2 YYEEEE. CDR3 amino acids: CASSANSDRPNEKLFF. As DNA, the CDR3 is TGTGCCAGCAGCGCAAATTCGGACAGGCCTAATGAAAAACTGTTTTTT.

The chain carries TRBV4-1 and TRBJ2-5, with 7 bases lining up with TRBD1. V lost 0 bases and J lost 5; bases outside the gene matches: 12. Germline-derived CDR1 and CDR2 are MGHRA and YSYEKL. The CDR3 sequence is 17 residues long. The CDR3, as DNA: TGCGCCAGCAGCCAAGATGCGATTAAGGGGGCGCATGAGACCCAGTACTTC. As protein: CASSQDAIKGAHETQYF.

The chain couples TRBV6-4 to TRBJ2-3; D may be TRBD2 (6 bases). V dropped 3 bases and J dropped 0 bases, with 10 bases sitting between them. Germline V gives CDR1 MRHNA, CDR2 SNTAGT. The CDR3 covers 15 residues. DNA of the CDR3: TGTGCCAGCAGTGATGGGGGGACTAGCACAGATACGCAGTATTTT. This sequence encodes CASSDGGTSTDTQYF.

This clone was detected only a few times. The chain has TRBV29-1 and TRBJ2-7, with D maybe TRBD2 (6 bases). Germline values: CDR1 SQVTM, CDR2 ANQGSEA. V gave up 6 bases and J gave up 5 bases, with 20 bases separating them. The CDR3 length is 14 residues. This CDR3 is CSVRDPLQDDEQYF. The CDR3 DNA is TGCAGCGTGCGGGACCCCCTTCAAGACGACGAGCAGTACTTC.

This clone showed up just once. CDR3 DNA sequence: TGTGCCATCAGTGAGGAGCGGGGATCTAAGACAGTTTTAGCCAAAAACATTCAGTACTTC. Its protein is CAISEERGSKTVLAKNIQYF. The chain combines TRBV10-3 with TRBJ2-4, with 7 bases lining up with TRBD2. The CDR3 has 20 residues. Germline V gene sequence: CDR1 ENHRY, CDR2 SYGVKD. V trimming: 2 bases; J trimming: 0 bases; junction bases outside the gene matches: 16.

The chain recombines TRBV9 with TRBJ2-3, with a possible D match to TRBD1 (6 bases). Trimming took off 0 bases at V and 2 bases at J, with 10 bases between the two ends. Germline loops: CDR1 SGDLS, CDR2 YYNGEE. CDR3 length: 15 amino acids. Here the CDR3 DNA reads TGTGCCAGCAGCGTAGCAGGGGCCTACACAGATACGCAGTATTTT. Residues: CASSVAGAYTDTQYF.

CDR3 sequence (DNA): TGTGCCAGCAGTTTCAGGGCCGCCGTTAACACTGAAGCTTTCTTT. This gives the protein CASSFRAAVNTEAFF. The chain links TRBV28 to TRBJ1-1; TRBD1 might be the D (5 bases). Per the germline V gene, CDR1 is MDHEN and CDR2 is SYDVKM. The CDR3 is 15 amino acids. V was pared by 3 bases and J by 2 bases, with 13 bases between.

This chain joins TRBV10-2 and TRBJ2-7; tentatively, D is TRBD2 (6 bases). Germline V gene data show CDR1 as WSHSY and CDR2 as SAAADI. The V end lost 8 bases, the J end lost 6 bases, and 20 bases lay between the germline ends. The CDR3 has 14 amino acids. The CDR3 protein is CASGGEDGWIEQYF. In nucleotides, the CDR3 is TGCGCCAGCGGAGGGGAGGACGGATGGATCGAGCAGTACTTC.

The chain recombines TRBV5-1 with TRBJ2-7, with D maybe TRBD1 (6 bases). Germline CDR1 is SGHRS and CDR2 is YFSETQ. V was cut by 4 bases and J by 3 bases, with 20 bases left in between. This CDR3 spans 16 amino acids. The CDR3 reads CASSTTPTQGLYEQYF. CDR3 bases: TGCGCCAGCAGCACAACCCCTACACAGGGCCTCTACGAGCAGTACTTC. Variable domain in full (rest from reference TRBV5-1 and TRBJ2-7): KAGVTQTPRYLIKTRGQQVTLSCSPISGHRSVSWYQQTPGQGLQFLFEYFSETQRNKGNFPGRFSGRQFSNSRSEMNVSTLELGDSALYLCASSTTPTQGLYEQYFGPGTRLTVT.

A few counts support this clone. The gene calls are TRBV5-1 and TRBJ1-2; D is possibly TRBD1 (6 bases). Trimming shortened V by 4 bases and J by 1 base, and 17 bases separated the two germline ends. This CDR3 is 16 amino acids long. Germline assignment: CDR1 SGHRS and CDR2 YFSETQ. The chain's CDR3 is CASSLSPHRDNYGYTF. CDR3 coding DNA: TGCGCCAGCAGCCTATCCCCACACAGGGATAACTATGGCTACACCTTC.

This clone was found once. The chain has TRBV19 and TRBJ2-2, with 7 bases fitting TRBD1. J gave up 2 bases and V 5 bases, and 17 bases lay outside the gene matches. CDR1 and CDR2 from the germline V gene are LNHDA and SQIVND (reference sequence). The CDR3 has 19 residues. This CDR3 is CASSSGTTHRGANTGELFF. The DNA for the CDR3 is TGTGCCAGTAGTTCCGGGACGACTCACAGGGGCGCAAACACCGGGGAGCTGTTTTTT. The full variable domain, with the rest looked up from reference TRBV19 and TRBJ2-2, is DGGITQSPKYLFRKEGQNVTLSCEQNLNHDAMYWYRQDPGQGLRLIYYSQIVNDFQKGDIAEGYSVSREKKESFPLTVTSAQKNPTAFYLCASSSGTTHRGANTGELFFGEGSRLTVL.

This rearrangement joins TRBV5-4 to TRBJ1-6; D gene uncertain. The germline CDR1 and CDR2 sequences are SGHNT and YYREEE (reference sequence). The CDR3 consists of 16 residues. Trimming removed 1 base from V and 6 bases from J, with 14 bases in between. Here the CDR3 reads CASSLTPGVANSPLHF. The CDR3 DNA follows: TGTGCCAGCAGCTTGACCCCCGGAGTAGCTAATTCACCCCTCCACTTT.

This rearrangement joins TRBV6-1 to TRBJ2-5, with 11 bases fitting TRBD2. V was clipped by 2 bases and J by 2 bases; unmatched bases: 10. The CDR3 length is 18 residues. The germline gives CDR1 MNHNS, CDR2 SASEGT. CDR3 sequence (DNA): TGTGCCAGCAGTGAACATCCCCCGACTAGCGGGGTTCAAGAGACCCAGTACTTC. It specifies CASSEHPPTSGVQETQYF.